This entry features one T cell receptor beta chain sequence. The antigen is unknown. This specimen belongs to a study of CD8+ T cells in alopecia areata. Extracted RNA was reverse transcribed into cDNA, the sequencing template. TCRdb's table, derived via immunoSEQ multiplex PCR, lists solely in-frame clones and lacks some. The table records 270,000 or so clones, 58% of them present only once. Trimming cost V 4 bases and J 4 bases; bases outside gene matches: 11. The V gene's germline CDR1 is SGHDT and CDR2 YYEEEE. The CDR3 runs to 16 residues. Findings of the study overall: Amid tofacitinib therapy, many expanded lesional clones stayed present in scalp and blood. In patients, TCRs were shared less clearly than in mice, and HLA may possibly be involved.

Treatment meaning: oral pan-JAK inhibitor, 5-10 mg twice daily. This TCR came from a human donor with alopecia areata. This material consisted of CD4+ T cells sorted from blood, taken at week 24, from a patient treated with tofacitinib. This chain connects TRBV5-6 to TRBJ1-2, with 9 nucleotides matching TRBD1. The CDR3 DNA reads as TGTGCCAGCAGCCTATCCCCGGGACAGGGCCTCTATGGCTACACCTTC. Translated, it gives CASSLSPGQGLYGYTF.